Each of the 22 T cell receptor beta chains below was sequenced from the same sample in a study of cytomegalovirus exposure and HLA in healthy donors. In the PCR, 60 Vbeta and 13 Jbeta primers were used. Using immunoSEQ multiplex PCR, the repertoire was profiled, and TCRdb retains in-frame clones only, with some absent. The sample contains 100,000 to 150,000 clones, 17% of which appear only once. The specimen was PBMCs. The receptors come from a female donor in good health and CMV-seropositive.

This clone was counted only a few times. The chain links TRBV9 to TRBJ2-3, with TRBD2 identical over 10 bases. CDR1 and CDR2 from the germline V gene are SGDLS and YYNGEE. J gave up 1 base and V 1 base, and 0 bases lay outside the gene matches. The CDR3 length is 15 residues. DNA of the CDR3: TGTGCCAGCAGCGTACTAGCGGGAGGCACAGATACGCAGTATTTT. This sequence encodes CASSVLAGGTDTQYF.

This clone occurred a few times. V and J are TRBV7-8 and TRBJ2-1; D not resolved. Trimming left V 1 base short and J 4 bases short, with 11 bases between. The CDR3 spans 15 residues. Looked up from germline, CDR1 is SGHVS and CDR2 is FQNEAQ. As DNA, the CDR3 is TGTGCCAGCAGCTTAGGGTCTACGGAGTACAATGAGCAGTTCTTC. Amino acids: CASSLGSTEYNEQFF.

V and J are TRBV28 and TRBJ1-2; 9 bases fit TRBD1. Germline loops: CDR1 MDHEN, CDR2 SYDVKM. The CDR3 extends over 14 amino acids. V dropped 1 base and J dropped 5; count of bases not matched to a gene: 2. In nucleotides, the CDR3 is TGTGCCAGCAGTTTATTACAGGGGGCGTATGGCTACACCTTC. Protein sequence: CASSLLQGAYGYTF.

This clone was seen a handful of times. The chain has TRBV2 and TRBJ2-5; no clear D gene. The V and J ends lost 7 bases and 6 bases respectively, with 12 bases between them. CDR1 is SNHLY, CDR2 FYNNEI, per germline. This CDR3 contains 12 residues. CDR3 in DNA: TGTGCCAGCATGCGGTATGGAAAGACCCAGTACTTC. It encodes CASMRYGKTQYF.

This clone has more than one count but fewer than ten. The chain couples TRBV2 to TRBJ2-3; the D gene is possibly TRBD1 (5 bases). V was cut by 6 bases and J by 5 bases, with 27 bases left in between. This CDR3 is built from 18 residues. The germline CDR1 and CDR2 sequences are SNHLY and FYNNEI. CDR3 bases: TGTGCCAGCAGCACCACATCGAATGGAGTGGGGCTGGGAGATACGCAGTATTTT. This gives the protein CASSTTSNGVGLGDTQYF.

This clone was seen a handful of times. V gene TRBV4-1 combines with J gene TRBJ1-5, with D perhaps matching TRBD1 (6 bases). Germline V lookup: CDR1 MGHRA, CDR2 YSYEKL. Trimming pared 4 bases from V and 9 bases from J, leaving 16 bases between. This CDR3 has 14 residues. CDR3 residues: CASSLRQADRPQHF. Here the CDR3 DNA reads TGCGCCAGCAGCCTTCGACAGGCAGATCGGCCCCAGCATTTT.

This chain joins TRBV9 and TRBJ2-7; TRBD1 agrees at 9 bases. The J segment lost 6 bases and the V segment lost 0 bases, leaving 7 bases of the junction unmatched. This CDR3 spans 15 amino acids. Germline assignment: CDR1 SGDLS and CDR2 YYNGEE. CDR3 in DNA: TGTGCCAGCAGCGTAGATCCTAGGACAGGGGCCGAGCAGTACTTC. This sequence encodes CASSVDPRTGAEQYF.

The DNA for the CDR3 is TGCGCCAGCAGGATAAGGGGGCAAAGCTCCTACGAGCAGTACTTC. As protein: CASRIRGQSSYEQYF. The genes are TRBV4-1 and TRBJ2-7, with 7 bases identical to TRBD1. The V gene end was trimmed by 6 bases and the J gene end by 0 bases; junction bases not matched to a gene: 8. The CDR3 has 15 amino acids. CDR1 and CDR2 (germline): MGHRA, YSYEKL.

This clone has only a few counts. V is TRBV5-1 and J is TRBJ1-2; 10 bases align to TRBD1. The CDR3 totals 15 residues. V lost 0 bases and J lost 2; bases outside the gene matches: 1. Germline-derived CDR1 and CDR2 are SGHRS and YFSETQ. CDR3 region: CASSLGQGANYGYTF. DNA for the CDR3: TGCGCCAGCAGCTTGGGACAGGGGGCAAACTATGGCTACACCTTC.

This clone was seen a handful of times. The genes are TRBV2 and TRBJ1-1; D is possibly TRBD1 (6 bases). V dropped 8 bases and J dropped 2 bases, with 15 bases sitting between them. CDR3 size: 14 residues. Per germline, CDR1 SNHLY and CDR2 FYNNEI. CDR3 sequence (DNA): TGTGCCAGCGTCAGGAGGGGGGGAAACACTGAAGCTTTCTTT. Its protein product is CASVRRGGNTEAFF. The whole variable domain, filled in from reference TRBV2 and TRBJ1-1, reads EPEVTQTPSHQVTQMGQEVILRCVPISNHLYFYWYRQILGQKVEFLVSFYNNEISEKSEIFDDQFSVERPDGSNFTLKIRSTKLEDSAMYFCASVRRGGNTEAFFGQGTRLTVV.

This clone showed up just a few times. The chain has TRBV10-3 and TRBJ2-5; tentatively, D is TRBD1 (5 bases). The CDR3 has 13 amino acids. The V end lost 7 bases, the J end lost 4 bases, and 13 bases lay between the germline ends. The germline CDR1 and CDR2 sequences are ENHRY and SYGVKD. CDR3 residues: CAITPGSPETQYF. For the CDR3, the DNA is TGTGCCATCACTCCAGGGTCCCCAGAGACCCAGTACTTC.

This clone showed up just a few times. This chain uses TRBV4-3 with TRBJ2-3; 9 bases align to TRBD2. The germline gives CDR1 LGHNA, CDR2 YSLEER. With 4 bases clipped from V and 1 base from J, the junction kept 6 bases outside the gene matches. This CDR3 region has 16 residues. The CDR3 nucleotides are TGCGCCAGCAGCCCGGGCAGGACTAGCGGCACAGATACGCAGTATTTT. This codes for CASSPGRTSGTDTQYF.

The rearrangement uses TRBV19 and TRBJ2-7; 8 bases are a match to TRBD1. The length of the CDR3 is 16 residues. Germline lookup yields CDR1 LNHDA and CDR2 SQIVND (reference sequence). V lost 2 bases, J lost 6 bases, and 12 bases stayed unmatched. CDR3 coding DNA: TGTGCCAGTAGTATAAATACTGGACAGGGAGTAGGCGAGCAGTACTTC. This sequence encodes CASSINTGQGVGEQYF.

This clone occurred a few times. The chain is built from TRBV5-1 and TRBJ2-3, with 9 bases that match TRBD1. V was pared by 7 bases and J by 1 base, with 7 bases of the junction left unmatched. The germline gives CDR1 SGHRS, CDR2 YFSETQ. The CDR3 extends over 15 amino acids. CDR3 DNA: TGCGCCAGCCAGCTCTGGACAGGGGGCACAGATACGCAGTATTTT. It translates to CASQLWTGGTDTQYF.

J is TRBJ2-3 and V is TRBV28; 8 bases are shared with TRBD2. With V trimmed by 5 bases and J by 3 bases, 10 bases remained unmatched. The germline CDR1 and CDR2 sequences are MDHEN and SYDVKM. This CDR3 has 16 residues. The CDR3 reads CASSPRGAGGTDTQYF. Here the CDR3 DNA reads TGTGCCAGCAGTCCCCGGGGGGCGGGGGGTACAGATACGCAGTATTTT.

This clone was detected only a few times. The sample holds other DNA sequences that translate to the same CDR3. The chain uses TRBV4-3 and TRBJ1-2; 8 bases are a match to TRBD1. With 3 bases clipped from V and 1 base from J, the junction kept 1 base outside the gene matches. The CDR3 covers 14 residues. Germline V gene data show CDR1 as LGHNA and CDR2 as YSLEER. Here the CDR3 reads CASSQGTGNYGYTF. The CDR3 region has the DNA TGCGCCAGCAGCCAGGGGACAGGTAACTATGGCTACACCTTC.

The chain combines TRBV19 with TRBJ2-7; TRBD2 matches 8 bases. CDR3 size: 14 residues. V lost 4 bases and J lost 4; bases outside the gene matches: 6. Germline CDR1 LNHDA, CDR2 SQIVND (reference sequence). The CDR3 protein is CASSTSGRRYEQYF. The CDR3 coding sequence is TGTGCCAGTAGTACAAGCGGGAGAAGATACGAGCAGTACTTC.

The chain employs TRBV5-1 and TRBJ1-1; 7 bases align to TRBD1. This CDR3 contains 15 residues. V lost 4 bases to trimming and J lost 3 bases; unmatched junction nucleotides: 9. Germline-derived CDR1 and CDR2 are SGHRS and YFSETQ. The CDR3 loop is CASSQNARGYTEAFF. For the CDR3, the DNA is TGCGCCAGCAGCCAAAATGCCAGGGGGTACACTGAAGCTTTCTTT. Full variable domain (outside the CDR3, taken from reference TRBV5-1 and TRBJ1-1): KAGVTQTPRYLIKTRGQQVTLSCSPISGHRSVSWYQQTPGQGLQFLFEYFSETQRNKGNFPGRFSGRQFSNSRSEMNVSTLELGDSALYLCASSQNARGYTEAFFGQGTRLTVV.

A few counts support this clone. V is TRBV7-2 and J is TRBJ1-2, with D uncertain. In germline, CDR1 is SGHTA, CDR2 FQGNSA. The CDR3 spans 14 residues. V gave up 2 bases and J gave up 1 base, with 8 bases separating them. The CDR3 is CASSLMGSNYGYTF. The CDR3 DNA follows: TGTGCCAGCAGCTTAATGGGCAGTAACTATGGCTACACCTTC.

V and J are TRBV28 and TRBJ1-2, with a weak D call TRBD1 (6 bases). V lost 1 base and J lost 8, with 35 bases in between. The CDR3 has 21 amino acids. Germline V lookup: CDR1 MDHEN, CDR2 SYDVKM. CDR3 sequence: CASSLYQPNWTKYERGGGYTF. The CDR3 DNA reads as TGTGCCAGCAGTTTATATCAGCCCAATTGGACAAAGTATGAGAGGGGGGGCGGCTACACCTTC.

This chain connects TRBV4-3 to TRBJ1-2, with a tentative D call TRBD1 (6 bases). Per the germline V gene, CDR1 is LGHNA and CDR2 is YSLEER. CDR3 length: 15 residues. The germline V and J ends were trimmed by 6 bases and 1 base, with 15 bases remaining between them. CDR3 DNA: TGCGCCAGCAGTAAGGACAGTCTCTTTAACTATGGCTACACCTTC. This gives the protein CASSKDSLFNYGYTF.

The chain recombines TRBV5-4 with TRBJ2-1; 14 bases agree with TRBD2. Germline V gives CDR1 SGHNT, CDR2 YYREEE (reference sequence). This CDR3 has 16 residues. J gave up 8 bases and V 4 bases, and 8 bases lay outside the gene matches. The CDR3 nucleotides are TGTGCCAGCAGCGCGGGGACTAGCGGGAGTTTCGATGAGCAGTTCTTC. Translated, it gives CASSAGTSGSFDEQFF.